Shown below are 19 T cell receptor beta chains from a single sample sequenced in a study of CD8 T cells in Susac syndrome (dated 2019 in TCRdb). Library construction relied on the immunoSEQ multiplex PCR assay. RNA was extracted using the RNeasy kit, and about 0.45 to 1 ug of the RNA was reverse transcribed with random hexamers. TCRdb cleaned the public reads at Q25 with fastp, built clones with MiXCR and kept in-frame beta chains. Under each unique CDR3 protein, matching rows form one entry showing the most common genes and DNA. The sample has about 400,000 distinct CDR3 sequences on record, approximately 85% of them singletons. The top ten clones comprise roughly 0.11% of the sample. The specimen sequenced was CD8+ T cells from PBMCs. Source of these receptors: a human donor with multiple sclerosis.

This clonotype has more than one count but fewer than ten. This rearrangement joins TRBV7-9 to TRBJ2-7; D uncertain. Deletions cut 7 bases from V and 2 bases from J, with 9 bases between. The CDR3 spans 12 residues. Germline V gene sequence: CDR1 SEHNR, CDR2 FQNEAQ (reference sequence). The CDR3 nucleotides are TGTGCCAGCACGGCGGACCCCTACGAGCAGTACTTC. It encodes CASTADPYEQYF.

This clonotype was recorded only once. This rearrangement joins TRBV2 to TRBJ1-4; the D is unclear. Germline V CDR1 and CDR2: SNHLY, FYNNEI. The V end was cut by 6 bases, the J end by 7 bases, with 9 bases between. The CDR3 runs 12 residues. The CDR3 loop reads CASRGASEKLFF. The CDR3 DNA sequence: TGTGCCAGCAGGGGAGCGAGTGAAAAACTGTTTTTT.

The chain uses TRBV7-2 and TRBJ2-7, with D perhaps matching TRBD1 (6 bases). The CDR3 covers 15 residues. V lost 1 base, J lost 2 bases, and 12 bases lay in between. Germline CDR1 SGHTA, CDR2 FQGNSA. CDR3 loop: CASSLVKDSPYEQYF. For the CDR3, the DNA is TGTGCCAGCAGCTTAGTCAAGGACAGCCCCTACGAGCAGTACTTC. The whole variable domain, filled in from reference TRBV7-2 and TRBJ2-7, reads GAGVSQSPSNKVTEKGKDVELRCDPISGHTALYWYRQSLGQGLEFLIYFQGNSAPDKSGLPSDRFSAERTGGSVSTLTIQRTQQEDSAVYLCASSLVKDSPYEQYFGPGTRLTVT.

This clonotype has more than one count but fewer than ten. The chain employs TRBV2 and TRBJ2-1; a possible D gene is TRBD2 (7 bases). Trimming cost V 6 bases and J 3 bases, with 12 bases left between them. The length of the CDR3 is 14 residues. Germline V lookup: CDR1 SNHLY, CDR2 FYNNEI. CDR3 protein: CASREGEGYNEQFF. As DNA, the CDR3 is TGTGCCAGCAGGGAGGGGGAGGGCTACAATGAGCAGTTCTTC.

The chain carries TRBV20-1 and TRBJ2-7, with a tentative D call TRBD2 (6 bases). V lost 0 bases and J lost 5, with 17 bases in between. CDR3 length: 15 amino acids. Germline-derived CDR1 and CDR2 are DFQATT and SNEGSKA (reference sequence). Written as DNA, the CDR3 is TGCAGTGCTAGAGATTTGGGGGAGGTTACGGACGAGCAGTACTTC. The encoded protein is CSARDLGEVTDEQYF.

The V gene is TRBV4-1, the J gene TRBJ1-1; 8 nucleotides match TRBD1. Losses at the gene ends were 4 bases for V and 1 base for J; bases not matched to a gene: 8. The CDR3 sequence is 16 residues long. Germline V gene lookup returns CDR1 MGHRA and CDR2 YSYEKL. The CDR3 loop is CASSPRQGIPNTEAFF. The CDR3, as DNA: TGCGCCAGCAGCCCTAGACAGGGGATACCGAACACTGAAGCTTTCTTT.

This clonotype was seen a single time. The chain recombines TRBV19 with TRBJ1-1; maybe TRBD1 (6 bases). Germline-derived CDR1 and CDR2 are LNHDA and SQIVND (reference sequence). This CDR3 comprises 15 residues. V lost 0 bases, J lost 4 bases, and 12 bases lay in between. CDR3 protein: CASSIDGGPGTEAFF. CDR3 nucleotide sequence: TGTGCCAGTAGTATAGATGGGGGGCCCGGCACTGAAGCTTTCTTT.

The chain combines TRBV5-1 with TRBJ2-7, with 14 bases matching TRBD2. This CDR3 contains 17 residues. The V gene's germline CDR1 is SGHRS and CDR2 YFSETQ. J gave up 7 bases and V 0 bases, and 9 bases lay outside the gene matches. The DNA for the CDR3 is TGCGCCAGCAGCTTGGGTGGGACTAGCGGGGGTCTATCTGAGCAGTACTTC. This gives the protein CASSLGGTSGGLSEQYF.

V and J are TRBV7-9 and TRBJ2-1, with D hard to call. Germline V CDR1 and CDR2: SEHNR, FQNEAQ (reference sequence). V lost 5 bases to trimming and J lost 8 bases, with 13 bases between them. CDR3 length equals 13 residues. The CDR3 sequence: CASSITFFDEQFF. In DNA form, the CDR3 reads TGTGCCAGCAGCATCACGTTTTTCGATGAGCAGTTCTTC.

The chain recombines TRBV6-5 with TRBJ2-7; maybe TRBD1 (6 bases). Trimming left V 5 bases short and J 1 base short, with 12 bases between. In germline, CDR1 is MNHEY, CDR2 SVGAGI. The CDR3 extends over 14 amino acids. CDR3 in DNA: TGTGCCAGCAGTGGGGGCGGCCTATCCTACGAGCAGTACTTC. The encoded protein is CASSGGGLSYEQYF.

The chain joins TRBV7-9 to TRBJ1-4; no clear D gene. This CDR3 region has 13 residues. V lost 2 bases and J lost 7, with 8 bases in between. Per germline, CDR1 SEHNR and CDR2 FQNEAQ (reference sequence). Written as DNA, the CDR3 is TGTGCCAGCAGCTTAACAGTTATTGAAAAACTGTTTTTT. The encoded protein is CASSLTVIEKLFF.

This clonotype was seen only once. The chain couples TRBV7-9 to TRBJ2-7; D not resolved. Trimming removed 5 bases from V and 5 bases from J, with 13 bases in between. The CDR3 runs 13 residues. From germline, CDR1 is SEHNR and CDR2 FQNEAQ (reference sequence). The CDR3 reads CASSVTVTDEQYF. The CDR3, as DNA: TGTGCCAGCAGCGTAACAGTAACCGACGAGCAGTACTTC.

V gene TRBV27 combines with J gene TRBJ2-7; 9 nucleotides align to TRBD1. Germline assignment: CDR1 MNHEY and CDR2 SMNVEV (reference sequence). This CDR3 region has 15 residues. Trimming cost V 2 bases and J 3 bases; bases outside gene matches: 5. The CDR3 nucleotides read TGTGCCAGCAGTTTAACCGGGACAGGGATCTACGAGCAGTACTTC. Protein product: CASSLTGTGIYEQYF.

The chain links TRBV30 to TRBJ1-6; 9 bases align to TRBD1. CDR3 length: 14 amino acids. With V trimmed by 5 bases and J by 10 bases, 9 bases remained unmatched. Germline-derived CDR1 and CDR2 are GTSNPN and SVGIG (reference sequence). CDR3 in amino acids: CAWSPGQGGSPLHF. CDR3 nucleotides: TGTGCCTGGTCTCCGGGACAGGGAGGATCACCCCTCCACTTT.

The chain carries TRBV27 and TRBJ2-3; TRBD1 aligns across 7 bases. Trimming removed 1 base from V and 3 bases from J; junction bases left unmatched: 13. The CDR3 totals 18 residues. Germline assignment: CDR1 MNHEY and CDR2 SMNVEV (reference sequence). Here the CDR3 DNA reads TGTGCCAGCAGTTTATTTACCGTTCGGGACAGTGGTACAGATACGCAGTATTTT. This sequence encodes CASSLFTVRDSGTDTQYF.

V and J are TRBV14 and TRBJ2-2, with 10 nucleotides matching TRBD2. Germline CDR1 and CDR2: SGHDN and FVKESK. The J segment lost 3 bases and the V segment lost 4 bases, leaving 8 bases of the junction unmatched. This CDR3 is built from 17 residues. The DNA of the CDR3 is TGTGCCAGCAGCCTGGAAGTAGCGGGGGGCGACACCGGGGAGCTGTTTTTT. This codes for CASSLEVAGGDTGELFF.

The chain links TRBV28 to TRBJ1-1, with 7 bases matching TRBD1. Looked up from germline, CDR1 is MDHEN and CDR2 is SYDVKM. There are 14 residues in the CDR3. The V gene end was trimmed by 3 bases and the J gene end by 3 bases; junction bases not matched to a gene: 4. CDR3 bases: TGTGCCAGCAGTTTGTCAGGGGGGGACACTGAAGCTTTCTTT. It specifies CASSLSGGDTEAFF. Filled out from reference TRBV28 and TRBJ1-1, the complete variable domain reads DVKVTQSSRYLVKRTGEKVFLECVQDMDHENMFWYRQDPGLGLRLIYFSYDVKMKEKGDIPEGYSVSREKKERFSLILESASTNQTSMYLCASSLSGGDTEAFFGQGTRLTVV.

The chain employs TRBV7-6 and TRBJ1-2; TRBD1 matches at 9 bases. CDR3 size: 14 residues. Trimming at V came to 4 bases and at J to 4 bases, leaving 4 bases not matched to a gene. The germline gives CDR1 SGHVS, CDR2 FNYEAQ. In DNA, the CDR3 is TGTGCCAGCAGCTGGGACAGGGCGAGCTATGGCTACACCTTC. This encodes CASSWDRASYGYTF.

This clonotype has more than one count but fewer than ten. The chain carries TRBV13 and TRBJ2-7, with a tentative D call TRBD2 (5 bases). CDR1 is PRHDT and CDR2 is FYEKMQ in the germline V gene (reference sequence). The CDR3 is 14 residues long. Trimming stripped 0 bases from V and 6 bases from J, with 12 bases between. The CDR3 is CASSLGSDWGEQYF. The DNA of the CDR3 is TGTGCCAGCAGCTTAGGCTCGGACTGGGGCGAGCAGTACTTC.